Shown below are 20 T cell receptor beta chains from a single sample sequenced in a study of cytomegalovirus exposure and HLA in healthy donors. Profiled with immunoSEQ multiplex PCR; TCRdb holds only in-frame clones, not every one. The data show roughly 50,000 clones, 90% to 95% seen once. The sequenced sample was PBMCs. Receptor source: a woman aged 18-29 years in good health and CMV-seropositive.

This clone was seen once. This chain joins TRBV2 and TRBJ2-1; possible D gene TRBD2, 5 bases. The V end was cut by 5 bases, the J end by 0 bases, with 8 bases between. Per germline, CDR1 SNHLY and CDR2 FYNNEI. The length of the CDR3 is 14 residues. The CDR3 coding sequence is TGTGCCAGCAGTCCGGGGAGCTCCTACAATGAGCAGTTCTTC. Translating gives CASSPGSSYNEQFF.

V gene TRBV7-2 combines with J gene TRBJ2-5; D not resolved. CDR3 length equals 17 residues. Germline-derived CDR1 and CDR2 are SGHTA and FQGNSA. The V end lost 5 bases, the J end lost 2 bases, and 21 bases lay between the germline ends. The DNA of the CDR3 is TGTGCCAGCAGCCAATCCCTCGGTCTTCGGGTACAAGAGACCCAGTACTTC. It is translated as CASSQSLGLRVQETQYF.

This chain joins TRBV18 and TRBJ1-1, with D tentatively TRBD1 (5 bases). This CDR3 spans 14 amino acids. V lost 2 bases to trimming and J lost 4 bases, with 11 bases between them. Germline CDR1 reads KGHSH; CDR2 reads LQKENI. CDR3 sequence reads: CASSPGIGGTEAFF. In DNA, the CDR3 is TGTGCCAGCTCACCAGGGATCGGGGGCACTGAAGCTTTCTTT.

The rearrangement uses TRBV7-9 and TRBJ2-7, with TRBD1 identical over 8 bases. CDR3 length equals 13 residues. J lost 8 bases, V lost 1 base, and 4 bases had no gene match. Per germline, CDR1 SEHNR and CDR2 FQNEAQ (reference sequence). In nucleotides, the CDR3 is TGTGCCAGCAGCTTAGGGCAGGGGGCCCAGCAGTACTTC. Encoded protein: CASSLGQGAQQYF.

The chain combines TRBV6-5 with TRBJ1-2, with TRBD1 matching over 9 bases. The germline gives CDR1 MNHEY, CDR2 SVGAGI. CDR3 size: 15 residues. V lost 4 bases, J lost 6 bases, and 9 bases stayed unmatched. The CDR3 loop reads CASSFQYRGQDGYTF. As DNA, the CDR3 is TGTGCCAGCAGTTTTCAATACAGGGGGCAGGATGGCTACACCTTC.

The rearrangement uses TRBV4-1 and TRBJ1-5; no clear D. Germline V gene data show CDR1 as MGHRA and CDR2 as YSYEKL. The CDR3 is made up of 17 amino acids. V was trimmed by 4 bases and J by 0 bases, leaving 16 bases between them. The CDR3 protein is CASSLGPEGLSNQPQHF. CDR3 bases: TGCGCCAGCAGCCTGGGCCCCGAGGGTCTTAGCAATCAGCCCCAGCATTTT.

The chain couples TRBV20-1 to TRBJ2-1; weak D call: TRBD2 (5 bases). The CDR3 is made up of 10 amino acids. Germline CDR1 and CDR2: DFQATT and SNEGSKA (reference sequence). V lost 7 bases and J 9 bases, leaving 10 bases between the germline ends. CDR3 region: CSVRGAEQFF. The DNA of the CDR3 is TGCAGTGTTCGGGGAGCTGAGCAGTTCTTC.

This clone was observed a handful of times. CDR3 residues: CASSQGRVGSPLHF. As DNA, the CDR3 is TGCGCCAGCAGCCAAGGCAGGGTAGGGTCACCCCTCCACTTT. This chain joins TRBV4-1 and TRBJ1-6, with TRBD1 as a possible D gene (5 bases). CDR1 and CDR2 (germline): MGHRA, YSYEKL. The V and J ends lost 1 base and 10 bases respectively, with 11 bases between them. This CDR3 is built from 14 residues.

The V and J genes are TRBV6-6 and TRBJ1-1, with unresolved D. CDR1 is MNHNY and CDR2 is SVGAGI in the germline V gene (reference sequence). The CDR3 totals 12 residues. V shed 8 bases and J shed 6 bases, with 13 bases lying between them. The CDR3 here is CASSALGAEAFF. CDR3 DNA sequence: TGTGCCAGCTCTGCATTGGGCGCTGAAGCTTTCTTT.

The rearrangement links TRBV12-5 to TRBJ2-1; 10 bases are shared with TRBD1. After removal of 3 bases from V and 6 bases from J, the junction contained 5 bases not matched to a gene. Per the germline V gene, CDR1 is LGHNT and CDR2 is FRNRAP. This CDR3 comprises 15 residues. The DNA for the CDR3 is TGTGCTAGTGGTTTCAGGGACAGGGGTTTCAATGAGCAGTTCTTC. It codes for CASGFRDRGFNEQFF.

This chain joins TRBV7-9 and TRBJ2-7; 9 bases fit TRBD1. The CDR3 consists of 15 residues. V gave up 5 bases and J gave up 2 bases; unmatched junction bases: 7. Germline V gene lookup returns CDR1 SEHNR and CDR2 FQNEAQ (reference sequence). The CDR3 DNA reads as TGTGCCAGCAGCGACCGGGACAGGGCCACCTACGAGCAGTACTTC. It encodes CASSDRDRATYEQYF.

The V and J genes are TRBV5-8 and TRBJ2-6, with no clear D. The CDR3 runs to 15 residues. Germline CDR1 SGHTS, CDR2 YDEGEE. Trimming took off 0 bases at V and 0 bases at J, with 4 bases between the two ends. CDR3 bases: TGTGCCAGCAGCTTGGGGCTCTCTGGGGCCAACGTCCTGACTTTC. Protein sequence: CASSLGLSGANVLTF.

CDR3 nucleotide sequence: TGTGCCAGCAGTTACTCCAGACAGGGGGCTCTTGAAGCTTTCTTT. Translating it yields CASSYSRQGALEAFF. The V call is TRBV6-5, the J call TRBJ1-1; 10 bases agree with TRBD1. The CDR3 sequence is 15 residues long. The V gene's germline CDR1 is MNHEY and CDR2 SVGAGI. V shed 0 bases and J 7 bases; nucleotides not matched to a gene: 5.

The chain links TRBV7-2 to TRBJ2-7, with D uncertain. CDR3 length equals 13 residues. The V gene's germline CDR1 is SGHTA and CDR2 FQGNSA. V was shortened by 6 bases and J by 2 bases, with 11 bases between the two germline ends. DNA for the CDR3: TGTGCCAGCAGGGAAGGCGGCACCTACGAGCAGTACTTC. It codes for CASREGGTYEQYF.

The rearrangement joins TRBV2 to TRBJ2-1; 10 bases fit TRBD1. This CDR3 contains 16 residues. Looked up from germline, CDR1 is SNHLY and CDR2 is FYNNEI. Unmatched junction bases numbered 6, after V lost 0 bases and J lost 7 bases. As DNA, the CDR3 is TGTGCCAGCAGTGAAGCGCTTCCGGGACAGGGGAATGAGCAGTTCTTC. This translates into CASSEALPGQGNEQFF. The complete variable domain, with remaining parts taken from reference TRBV2 and TRBJ2-1, reads EPEVTQTPSHQVTQMGQEVILRCVPISNHLYFYWYRQILGQKVEFLVSFYNNEISEKSEIFDDQFSVERPDGSNFTLKIRSTKLEDSAMYFCASSEALPGQGNEQFFGPGTRLTVL.

This sequence joins TRBV2 and TRBJ2-5, with D unresolved. V gave up 7 bases and J gave up 2 bases, with 11 bases separating them. In germline, CDR1 is SNHLY, CDR2 FYNNEI. CDR3 size: 13 residues. The CDR3 reads CASMRSSQETQYF. The DNA for the CDR3 is TGTGCCAGCATGCGGAGTAGTCAAGAGACCCAGTACTTC.

This clone was observed a single time. V and J are TRBV19 and TRBJ2-1, with 8 bases that match TRBD2. CDR1 is LNHDA, CDR2 SQIVND, per germline (reference sequence). J was trimmed by 4 bases and V by 1 base; bases with no gene match: 3. The CDR3 loop spans 15 amino acids. The CDR3 loop reads CASSIAGGPYNEQFF. CDR3 DNA: TGTGCCAGTAGTATAGCGGGGGGGCCTTACAATGAGCAGTTCTTC. The full variable domain, in which reference TRBV19 and TRBJ2-1 provide the parts outside the CDR3, is DGGITQSPKYLFRKEGQNVTLSCEQNLNHDAMYWYRQDPGQGLRLIYYSQIVNDFQKGDIAEGYSVSREKKESFPLTVTSAQKNPTAFYLCASSIAGGPYNEQFFGPGTRLTVL.

The chain is built from TRBV4-3 and TRBJ2-1, with TRBD1 matching over 9 bases. Germline V lookup: CDR1 LGHNA, CDR2 YSLEER. Trimming removed 2 bases from V and 8 bases from J; junction bases left unmatched: 10. The CDR3 covers 16 residues. DNA of the CDR3: TGCGCCAGCAGCCAATTTCGGACAGGGGTTTTCCATGAGCAGTTCTTC. Translated, it gives CASSQFRTGVFHEQFF.

The chain is built from TRBV10-1 and TRBJ2-4, with unresolved D. This CDR3 is built from 14 residues. Trimming removed 3 bases at V and 6 bases at J, with 12 bases between. Germline-derived CDR1 and CDR2 are WNHNN and SYGVQD (reference sequence). CDR3 loop: CASSDNRQRNIQYF. The CDR3 DNA reads as TGCGCCAGCAGTGACAACCGTCAGCGAAACATTCAGTACTTC.

The chain carries TRBV5-1 and TRBJ2-3; D possibly corresponds to TRBD2 (6 bases). CDR1 and CDR2 (germline): SGHRS, YFSETQ. The CDR3 is 16 amino acids. Trimming shortened V by 5 bases and J by 0 bases, and 16 bases separated the two germline ends. CDR3 sequence (DNA): TGCGCCAGCAGATTCGGCCAACTAGCTAGCACAGATACGCAGTATTTT. It specifies CASRFGQLASTDTQYF.